The next 15 T cell receptor beta chains were all read from a single sample in a study of T cell responses to AZD1222 COVID-19 vaccine. Produced via immunoSEQ multiplex PCR; TCRdb's table is partial and in-frame only. The table lists under 85,000 clones, 87% of them singletons. The specimen comprised peripheral blood, sampled on day 0 of AZD1222 vaccination. The receptors stem from an adult in good health.

The rearrangement joins TRBV11-2 to TRBJ1-5; D not certain. Germline values: CDR1 SGHAT, CDR2 FQNNGV. This CDR3 spans 13 amino acids. The V end was cut by 5 bases, the J end by 4 bases, with 9 bases between. In DNA form, the CDR3 reads TGTGCCAGCAGCCCAGAGGGTAATCAGCCCCAGCATTTT. The encoded protein is CASSPEGNQPQHF. Full variable domain (missing parts from reference TRBV11-2 and TRBJ1-5): EAGVAQSPRYKIIEKRQSVAFWCNPISGHATLYWYQQILGQGPKLLIQFQNNGVVDDSQLPKDRFSAERLKGVDSTLKIQPAKLEDSAVYLCASSPEGNQPQHFGDGTRLSIL.

The J gene is TRBJ2-7, the V gene TRBV6-5, with a tentative D call TRBD1 (7 bases). The germline V gene has CDR1 MNHEY and CDR2 SVGAGI. V dropped 0 bases and J dropped 1 base, with 13 bases sitting between them. The CDR3 has 16 amino acids. The CDR3 reads CASSYSAGQPSYEQYF. The DNA for the CDR3 is TGTGCCAGCAGTTACTCGGCGGGACAGCCTTCCTACGAGCAGTACTTC.

J is TRBJ2-7 and V is TRBV5-4; tentative D call: TRBD2 (5 bases). Germline CDR1 SGHNT, CDR2 YYREEE (reference sequence). The CDR3 runs to 13 residues. V lost 7 bases to trimming and J lost 7 bases, with 18 bases between them. The CDR3 region has the DNA TGTGCCAGCCATGGCCCCAACCCGGGAGAGCAGTACTTC. It specifies CASHGPNPGEQYF. The full variable domain, rest sourced from reference TRBV5-4 and TRBJ2-7, is ETGVTQSPTHLIKTRGQQVTLRCSSQSGHNTVSWYQQALGQGPQFIFQYYREEENGRGNFPPRFSGLQFPNYSSELNVNALELDDSALYLCASHGPNPGEQYFGPGTRLTVT.

The gene calls are TRBV4-3 and TRBJ1-4; D remains unclear. Germline CDR1 is LGHNA and CDR2 is YSLEER. The CDR3 has 16 amino acids. Trimming took off 0 bases at V and 0 bases at J, with 8 bases between the two ends. This CDR3 reads CASSQDGGATNEKLFF. In DNA form, the CDR3 reads TGCGCCAGCAGCCAAGATGGCGGAGCAACTAATGAAAAACTGTTTTTT.

V gene TRBV2 combines with J gene TRBJ2-1; 9 bases line up with TRBD2. Germline CDR1 reads SNHLY; CDR2 reads FYNNEI. The CDR3 contains 15 residues. With V trimmed by 4 bases and J by 5 bases, 6 bases remained unmatched. As DNA, the CDR3 is TGTGCCAGCAGTGTGGCTAGCGGGACCCACAATGAGCAGTTCTTC. Translation: CASSVASGTHNEQFF.

CDR3 in amino acids: CASTQRGGGNTIYF. CDR3 nucleotides: TGTGCCAGCACACAAAGGGGCGGGGGAAACACCATATATTTT. This rearrangement joins TRBV28 to TRBJ1-3; D might be TRBD1 (5 bases). V was pared by 7 bases and J by 4 bases, with 14 bases between. The CDR3 has 14 amino acids. Germline lookup yields CDR1 MDHEN and CDR2 SYDVKM.

The CDR3 sequence: CASSPDSRGEQFF. CDR3 sequence (DNA): TGTGCCAGCAGCCCAGATAGCAGGGGCGAGCAGTTCTTC. V gene TRBV3-1 (or the pseudogene TRBV3-2) combines with J gene TRBJ2-1, with a weak D call TRBD1 (6 bases). Looked up from germline, CDR1 is LGHDT and CDR2 is YNNKEL (reference sequence). The CDR3 is 13 residues long. The V end lost 4 bases, the J end lost 10 bases, and 14 bases lay between the germline ends.

The table lists this clone with a few counts. This chain joins TRBV7-8 and TRBJ2-2; TRBD2 matches 8 bases. Trimming took 8 bases from V and 8 from J; bases not matched to a gene: 10. The CDR3 is made up of 14 amino acids. Germline lookup yields CDR1 SGHVS and CDR2 FQNEAQ. This CDR3 reads CASSMDSGNGELFF. The CDR3 bases are TGTGCCAGCTCTATGGATAGCGGGAATGGGGAGCTGTTTTTT.

The chain has TRBV18 and TRBJ1-5; D is uncertain. The CDR3 contains 14 residues. Per the germline V gene, CDR1 is KGHSH and CDR2 is LQKENI. V lost 4 bases, J lost 2 bases, and 9 bases lay in between. As DNA, the CDR3 is TGTGCCAGCTCACGCGTTATTGGCAATCAGCCCCAGCATTTT. This translates into CASSRVIGNQPQHF.

The chain links TRBV7-6 to TRBJ2-1; 9 bases are shared with TRBD2. This CDR3 contains 16 residues. Trimming cost V 2 bases and J 6 bases; bases outside gene matches: 8. Germline CDR1 and CDR2: SGHVS and FNYEAQ. Here the CDR3 reads CASSLRGTSPSNEQFF. For the CDR3, the DNA is TGTGCCAGCAGCTTACGGGGGACTAGCCCCTCCAATGAGCAGTTCTTC.

The rearrangement uses TRBV28 and TRBJ1-2; D possibly corresponds to TRBD1 (5 bases). Trimming cost V 6 bases and J 4 bases, with 9 bases left between them. The CDR3 runs to 12 residues. Germline-derived CDR1 and CDR2 are MDHEN and SYDVKM. CDR3 sequence: CASSSRVYGYTF. The DNA for the CDR3 is TGTGCCAGCAGCAGCAGGGTCTATGGCTACACCTTC.

This chain links TRBV12-3 or TRBV12-4 with TRBJ1-2; no clear D gene. The CDR3 is made up of 13 amino acids. V dropped 6 bases and J dropped 7 bases, with 15 bases sitting between them. For the CDR3, the DNA is TGTGCCAGCAGCTTTATCGAAACTCGTGGCTACACCTTC. This gives the protein CASSFIETRGYTF.

This clone was observed many times. This chain uses TRBV9 with TRBJ1-2, with a tentative D call TRBD1 (5 bases). Trimming removed 0 bases at V and 4 bases at J, with 10 bases between. This CDR3 is 14 amino acids long. The germline V gene encodes CDR1 SGDLS and CDR2 YYNGEE. The CDR3: CASSVGQGGYGYTF. The CDR3, as DNA: TGTGCCAGCAGCGTAGGGCAGGGCGGCTATGGCTACACCTTC.

The chain couples TRBV24-1 to TRBJ2-5; D remains ambiguous. The germline V and J ends were trimmed by 4 bases and 1 base, with 6 bases remaining between them. Germline-derived CDR1 and CDR2 are KGHDR and SFDVKD. The CDR3 is 13 amino acids. CDR3 sequence reads: CATSEASQETQYF. DNA of the CDR3: TGTGCCACCAGTGAGGCCAGCCAAGAGACCCAGTACTTC.

The chain is built from TRBV11-2 and TRBJ2-7; 8 nucleotides line up with TRBD2. Germline CDR1 is SGHAT and CDR2 is FQNNGV. Trimming cost V 1 base and J 4 bases; bases outside gene matches: 3. This CDR3 has 14 amino acids. The CDR3 here is CASSLAGGPYEQYF. For the CDR3, the DNA is TGTGCCAGCAGCTTAGCGGGAGGGCCGTACGAGCAGTACTTC.